Below are 21 T cell receptor beta chains sequenced from a single sample in a study of T cells in Graves' hyperthyroidism and ophthalmopathy. Amplification targeted TCR beta CDR3 regions from RNA transcripts. The HTBI primer set drove a first-round RT-PCR of the TCR CDR3. TCRdb reprocessed the multiplex PCR reads with MiXCR, giving one entry per CDR3 protein. The sample includes 200,000 to 250,000 distinct CDR3 sequences, 15% to 20% of them seen just once. The specimen was blood. The receptors shown here come from a man in his forties with Graves' hyperthyroidism.

As concerns this clonotype: A read error is likely, as this CDR3 ends without the conserved phenylalanine or tryptophan. CDR3 sequence (DNA): TGCGCCAGCAGCTTGGGACAGGGAGGGGGTAATTCACCCCTCCACTTG. Its protein product is CASSLGQGGGNSPLHL. The genes are TRBV5-1 and TRBJ1-6; 7 nucleotides match TRBD1. The CDR3 is 16 residues long. With 0 bases clipped from V and 6 bases from J, the junction kept 6 bases outside the gene matches. Looked up from germline, CDR1 is SGHRS and CDR2 is YFSETQ.

This clonotype came up many times. The chain has TRBV20-1 and TRBJ2-7; D gene uncertain. V was clipped by 4 bases and J by 4 bases, with 11 bases between them. Germline V gives CDR1 DFQATT, CDR2 SNEGSKA (reference sequence). CDR3 length: 12 residues. DNA for the CDR3: TGCAGTGCTACCTATACGGCGTACGAGCAGTACTTC. This codes for CSATYTAYEQYF.

This clonotype appeared many times. The chain is built from TRBV2 and TRBJ1-1; D unresolved. CDR3 length equals 14 residues. Germline CDR1 and CDR2: SNHLY and FYNNEI. Trimming removed 6 bases at V and 4 bases at J, with 15 bases between. The CDR3 DNA reads TGTGCCAGCAGAGACACCGGGGTGAGCACTGAAGCTTTCTTT. Translation: CASRDTGVSTEAFF.

About this clonotype itself: A much larger clone lies a single base off, so this may be a read error. CDR3 amino acids: CASSYSSGTQYF. The CDR3 nucleotides are TGTGCCAGCAGTTACTCGTCCGGGACCCAGTACTTC. The chain links TRBV6-5 to TRBJ2-5; D gene ambiguous. V was clipped by 0 bases and J by 7 bases, with 6 bases between them. This CDR3 is 12 amino acids long. Per the germline V gene, CDR1 is MNHEY and CDR2 is SVGAGI.

For this clonotype: A much larger clone differs from this one at a single base, so this may be a read error. This chain connects TRBV20-1 to TRBJ2-3, with D maybe TRBD1 (6 bases). In germline, CDR1 is DFQATT, CDR2 SNEGSKA (reference sequence). CDR3 length: 13 amino acids. This CDR3 is CSETGPSTNTQYF. The CDR3 coding sequence is TGCAGTGAGACAGGCCCGAGCACAAATACGCAGTATTTT.

Many counts were recorded for this clonotype. The chain employs TRBV12-3 or TRBV12-4 and TRBJ1-6; TRBD1 aligns across 7 bases. This CDR3 is 13 amino acids long. J was trimmed by 7 bases and V by 6 bases; bases with no gene match: 3. The CDR3 reads CASSPGQNSPLHF. The CDR3, as DNA: TGTGCCAGCAGCCCGGGACAGAATTCACCCCTCCACTTT.

V and J are TRBV19 and TRBJ1-1, with TRBD1 matching over 9 bases. CDR3 length: 16 residues. Germline assignment: CDR1 LNHDA and CDR2 SQIVND (reference sequence). V lost 6 bases and J lost 0; bases outside the gene matches: 8. The DNA of the CDR3 is TGTGCCAGTAGAAGAGGACAGGGGTTACTGAACACTGAAGCTTTCTTT. It is translated as CASRRGQGLLNTEAFF.

This clonotype was seen repeatedly, ten times or more. V is TRBV20-1 and J is TRBJ1-1; TRBD1 agrees at 8 bases. Germline CDR1 and CDR2: DFQATT and SNEGSKA (reference sequence). Trimming cost V 0 bases and J 1 base; bases outside gene matches: 4. The CDR3 sequence is 15 residues long. The chain's CDR3 is CSARDRDRGNTEAFF. CDR3 in DNA: TGCAGTGCTAGAGACCGAGACAGGGGGAACACTGAAGCTTTCTTT.

This clonotype was detected many times. The chain uses TRBV5-1 and TRBJ2-7; no reliable D call. The germline V gene has CDR1 SGHRS and CDR2 YFSETQ. CDR3 length: 15 amino acids. Trimming removed 0 bases from V and 2 bases from J, with 12 bases in between. The CDR3 nucleotides read TGCGCCAGCAGCTTGGTCTCAGGATCCGCCTACGAGCAGTACTTC. Protein: CASSLVSGSAYEQYF.

This clonotype was seen at least ten times. J is TRBJ2-1 and V is TRBV20-1; 9 bases agree with TRBD2. Trimming removed 1 base from V and 8 bases from J; junction bases left unmatched: 9. CDR3 size: 15 residues. Germline CDR1 reads DFQATT; CDR2 reads SNEGSKA (reference sequence). CDR3 region: CSARVLAGSVDEQFF. The CDR3 region has the DNA TGCAGTGCTAGAGTCCTAGCGGGGTCGGTCGATGAGCAGTTCTTC.

There are a few counts of this clonotype. The V call is TRBV4-1, the J call TRBJ2-6; the D gene is possibly TRBD1 (5 bases). Germline V gene sequence: CDR1 MGHRA, CDR2 YSYEKL. This CDR3 is built from 17 residues. Trimming left V 3 bases short and J 0 bases short, with 12 bases between. CDR3 coding DNA: TGCGCCAGCAGCCAGGCGACAGCGTTCTCTGGGGCCAACGTCCTGACTTTC. This gives the protein CASSQATAFSGANVLTF.

In this sample, this clonotype turned up many times. The J gene is TRBJ2-3, the V gene TRBV7-2; D remains ambiguous. There are 11 residues in the CDR3. V was shortened by 8 bases and J by 3 bases, with 6 bases between the two germline ends. From germline, CDR1 is SGHTA and CDR2 FQGNSA. CDR3 nucleotides: TGTGCCAGCGGCCTAACAGATACGCAGTATTTT. It codes for CASGLTDTQYF.

This chain links TRBV7-9 with TRBJ1-2, with a possible D match to TRBD1 (6 bases). Germline V gene sequence: CDR1 SEHNR, CDR2 FQNEAQ (reference sequence). There are 13 residues in the CDR3. Between the trimmed V and J ends, which lost 4 bases and 4 bases, there was a span of 10 bases. CDR3 sequence: CASSSQQGYGYTF. Written as DNA, the CDR3 is TGTGCCAGCAGCTCTCAACAGGGCTATGGCTACACCTTC.

This chain uses TRBV19 with TRBJ1-6; D remains unclear. Germline lookup yields CDR1 LNHDA and CDR2 SQIVND (reference sequence). The CDR3 is made up of 14 amino acids. V lost 7 bases and J lost 4, with 11 bases in between. The CDR3: CASTHGRYNSPLHF. The CDR3 coding sequence is TGTGCCAGTACCCACGGCAGATATAATTCACCCCTCCACTTT.

This clonotype was recorded at least ten times. The CDR3 reads CATGPAWGLDTQYF. CDR3 in DNA: TGTGCCACCGGTCCTGCCTGGGGCCTTGATACGCAGTATTTT. The rearrangement links TRBV15 to TRBJ2-3; possible D gene TRBD1, 5 bases. The CDR3 length is 14 residues. The V gene's germline CDR1 is LNHNV and CDR2 YYDKDF (reference sequence). V was shortened by 8 bases and J by 6 bases, with 18 bases between the two germline ends. Combining the CDR3 with reference TRBV15 and TRBJ2-3 gives the whole variable domain DAMVIQNPRYQVTQFGKPVTLSCSQTLNHNVMYWYQQKSSQAPKLLFHYYDKDFNNEADTPDNFQSRRPNTSFCFLDIRSPGLGDTAMYLCATGPAWGLDTQYFGPGTRLTVL.

This clonotype came up many times. Sequence at one end of the junction differs from germline and may be a read error. The chain employs TRBV6-1 and TRBJ2-5; D possibly corresponds to TRBD1 (6 bases). Looked up from germline, CDR1 is MNHNS and CDR2 is SASEGT. The CDR3 covers 14 residues. The CDR3 bases are TGTGCCAGCAGTGAACTCATTACGGGACACAGAATGGACTTC. Encoded protein: CASSELITGHRMDF.

This clonotype was counted many times. This sequence joins TRBV20-1 and TRBJ1-6; tentatively, D is TRBD1 (6 bases). V gave up 4 bases and J gave up 9 bases, with 13 bases separating them. The germline CDR1 and CDR2 sequences are DFQATT and SNEGSKA (reference sequence). The CDR3 runs to 13 residues. The DNA for the CDR3 is TGCAGTGCTACTCAGGGGAGAGGTTCACCCCTCCACTTT. The encoded protein is CSATQGRGSPLHF.

This clonotype occurred many times. The chain couples TRBV3-1 to TRBJ1-1, with D hard to call. V shed 1 base and J shed 3 bases, with 9 bases lying between them. The V gene's germline CDR1 is LGHDT and CDR2 YNNKEL (reference sequence). The CDR3 has 14 residues. The CDR3: CASSQGVADTEAFF. The CDR3 DNA reads as TGTGCCAGCAGCCAAGGGGTTGCGGACACTGAAGCTTTCTTT. Full variable domain (outside the CDR3, taken from reference TRBV3-1 and TRBJ1-1): DTAVSQTPKYLVTQMGNDKSIKCEQNLGHDTMYWYKQDSKKFLKIMFSYNNKELIINETVPNRFSPKSPDKAHLNLHINSLELGDSAVYFCASSQGVADTEAFFGQGTRLTVV.

The chain employs TRBV20-1 and TRBJ2-6, with a possible D match to TRBD1 (6 bases). With 2 bases removed from V and 0 bases from J, the gap between germline ends came to 14 bases. The CDR3 covers 17 residues. Germline CDR1 and CDR2: DFQATT and SNEGSKA (reference sequence). Here the CDR3 reads CSARINKGDSGANVLTF. CDR3 in DNA: TGCAGTGCTAGAATAAATAAGGGGGACTCTGGGGCCAACGTCCTGACTTTC.

This clonotype was picked up many times. The rearrangement links TRBV3-1 to TRBJ1-6; D unresolved. Per the germline V gene, CDR1 is LGHDT and CDR2 is YNNKEL (reference sequence). The V end lost 1 base, the J end lost 5 bases, and 15 bases lay between the germline ends. CDR3 size: 17 residues. The CDR3, as DNA: TGTGCCAGCAGCCAAGTGCCCCGGTCCGGGGATAATTCACCCCTCCACTTT. Its translation: CASSQVPRSGDNSPLHF.

This clonotype was counted at least ten times. The J gene is TRBJ1-6, the V gene TRBV6-2 or TRBV6-3, with unresolved D. The length of the CDR3 is 16 residues. V was cut by 8 bases and J by 1 base, with 15 bases left in between. Germline CDR1 and CDR2: MNHEY and SVGEGT. CDR3 region: CASGRGSRSYNSPLHF. CDR3 in DNA: TGTGCCAGCGGACGAGGGAGCAGGTCCTATAATTCACCCCTCCACTTT.